What follows are 30 T cell receptor beta chains derived from one specimen sequenced in a study of identical twins (dated by TCRdb to 2016 to 2018). To prepare the library, 5' RACE was applied. The listed sequencing device is Illumina HiSeq 2000. The public reads were reanalyzed by TCRdb: fastp trimming at Q25, MiXCR alignment, in-frame beta chains only. Each CDR3 protein gets just one entry, which takes the most common genes and DNA from the rows behind it. The sample includes around 490,000 distinct CDR3 sequences, with 20% to 25% observed a single time. The ten biggest clones cover 0.4% to 0.6% of the sample. These same records also appear under a second study, on yellow fever vaccine responses in identical twins.

Specimen: CD4+ T cells sorted from blood. The origin of the receptors is a woman between 18 and 29 years old in good health.

The chain couples TRBV5-1 to TRBJ2-1; 9 bases are shared with TRBD2. CDR1 and CDR2 from the germline V gene are SGHRS and YFSETQ. The CDR3 runs to 16 residues. Trimming cost V 3 bases and J 2 bases; bases outside gene matches: 6. CDR3 nucleotide sequence: TGCGCCAGCAGCTCTACATGGACTAGCGCCTACAATGAGCAGTTCTTC. This gives the protein CASSSTWTSAYNEQFF.

This rearrangement joins TRBV7-9 to TRBJ2-7; a weak D match, TRBD1 (5 bases). V lost 0 bases, J lost 9 bases, and 12 bases lay in between. The CDR3 is made up of 13 amino acids. From germline, CDR1 is SEHNR and CDR2 FQNEAQ (reference sequence). This CDR3 is CASSLAEQGGQYF. The CDR3 DNA follows: TGTGCCAGCAGCTTAGCGGAGCAGGGCGGGCAGTACTTC.

This clonotype was observed a few times. The chain couples TRBV9 to TRBJ2-3, with D unresolved. V dropped 4 bases and J dropped 4 bases, with 7 bases sitting between them. The CDR3 length is 12 residues. Germline lookup yields CDR1 SGDLS and CDR2 YYNGEE. The CDR3 DNA reads TGTGCCAGCAGCACCCGGTCAGATACGCAGTATTTT. It translates to CASSTRSDTQYF.

The rearrangement joins TRBV19 to TRBJ2-7, with 10 bases matching TRBD2. The CDR3 has 15 residues. V dropped 3 bases and J dropped 7; count of bases not matched to a gene: 9. CDR1 is LNHDA and CDR2 is SQIVND in the germline V gene (reference sequence). CDR3 amino acids: CASSIDSSGSGEQYF. The CDR3 DNA follows: TGTGCCAGTAGTATCGATTCTAGCGGGAGTGGTGAGCAGTACTTC.

This clonotype was seen only a few times. This sequence joins TRBV7-8 and TRBJ2-2; 7 nucleotides line up with TRBD2. The ends lost 5 bases at V and 3 bases at J; junction bases unmatched: 9. The CDR3 extends over 16 amino acids. Germline loops: CDR1 SGHVS, CDR2 FQNEAQ. In DNA, the CDR3 is TGTGCCAGCAGCCCCAGTAGCGGGCGATACACCGGGGAGCTGTTTTTT. This encodes CASSPSSGRYTGELFF.

The V gene is TRBV20-1, the J gene TRBJ2-1; a possible D gene is TRBD2 (6 bases). Trimming removed 6 bases from V and 0 bases from J, with 15 bases in between. This CDR3 has 15 residues. The germline V gene has CDR1 DFQATT and CDR2 SNEGSKA (reference sequence). As DNA, the CDR3 is TGCAGTGCAAATACGGTAGCGGACTCCTACAATGAGCAGTTCTTC. It specifies CSANTVADSYNEQFF.

The chain employs TRBV6-1 and TRBJ2-7; 10 bases line up with TRBD1. There are 14 residues in the CDR3. Germline V CDR1 and CDR2: MNHNS, SASEGT. Losses at the gene ends were 5 bases for V and 1 base for J; bases not matched to a gene: 2. The CDR3 coding sequence is TGTGCCAGCAGTCGGACAGGGGGATCCTACGAGCAGTACTTC. It is translated as CASSRTGGSYEQYF.

The V gene is TRBV27, the J gene TRBJ1-1; no reliable D call. The CDR3 loop spans 15 amino acids. The germline V and J ends were trimmed by 3 bases and 1 base, with 12 bases remaining between them. CDR1 and CDR2 (germline): MNHEY, SMNVEV (reference sequence). CDR3 in amino acids: CASSFGAVANTEAFF. The DNA for the CDR3 is TGTGCCAGCAGTTTCGGCGCGGTGGCGAACACTGAAGCTTTCTTT.

This clonotype was seen only a few times. The chain uses TRBV12-3 or TRBV12-4 and TRBJ2-2; TRBD2 aligns across 13 bases. The CDR3 length is 18 residues. V lost 5 bases and J lost 5; bases outside the gene matches: 11. CDR3 coding DNA: TGTGCCAGCAGTCCGGGAACTAGCGGGAGGGCCAAGACCGGGGAGCTGTTTTTT. This translates into CASSPGTSGRAKTGELFF.

This clonotype was recorded a few times. This chain connects TRBV10-3 to TRBJ2-5; maybe TRBD1 (6 bases). The CDR3 has 14 amino acids. The germline CDR1 and CDR2 sequences are ENHRY and SYGVKD. V lost 5 bases and J 4 bases, leaving 14 bases between the germline ends. This CDR3 is CAISSSKQGETQYF. The CDR3, as DNA: TGTGCCATCAGTTCGAGTAAACAGGGAGAGACCCAGTACTTC.

This clonotype was recorded a few times. The chain recombines TRBV5-1 with TRBJ1-4, with D possibly matching TRBD1 (6 bases). The CDR3 runs to 14 residues. CDR1 and CDR2 (germline): SGHRS, YFSETQ. Deletions cut 4 bases from V and 8 bases from J, with 15 bases between. The CDR3 region is CASSGGTPREKLFF. The CDR3 nucleotides read TGCGCCAGCAGCGGCGGGACACCACGAGAAAAACTGTTTTTT. The full variable domain, completed using reference TRBV5-1 and TRBJ1-4, is KAGVTQTPRYLIKTRGQQVTLSCSPISGHRSVSWYQQTPGQGLQFLFEYFSETQRNKGNFPGRFSGRQFSNSRSEMNVSTLELGDSALYLCASSGGTPREKLFFGSGTQLSVL.

The rearrangement links TRBV28 to TRBJ1-2; tentatively, D is TRBD1 (5 bases). The CDR3 spans 14 residues. V was trimmed by 2 bases and J by 7 bases, leaving 14 bases between them. In germline, CDR1 is MDHEN, CDR2 SYDVKM. The CDR3 DNA reads TGTGCCAGCAGTTTAAGGCGGGGCCAAGGTGGCTACACCTTC. Translation: CASSLRRGQGGYTF.

The chain recombines TRBV29-1 with TRBJ2-1; 12 nucleotides agree with TRBD2. Germline V gene sequence: CDR1 SQVTM, CDR2 ANQGSEA. The CDR3 has 18 amino acids. After removal of 1 base from V and 0 bases from J, the junction contained 7 bases not matched to a gene. DNA for the CDR3: TGCAGCGTTGAAGTCGCTAGCGGGAGGGTTAGCTCCTACAATGAGCAGTTCTTC. It translates to CSVEVASGRVSSYNEQFF.

V gene TRBV12-3 or TRBV12-4 combines with J gene TRBJ1-4; no firm D call. The length of the CDR3 is 14 residues. V was clipped by 3 bases and J by 7 bases, with 12 bases between them. DNA for the CDR3: TGTGCCAGCAGTTTTGTCGGAAGGGCTGAAAAACTGTTTTTT. Its translation: CASSFVGRAEKLFF.

The CDR3 reads CASTEPPYEQYF. CDR3 bases: TGTGCCAGCACCGAGCCCCCCTACGAGCAGTACTTC. The chain joins TRBV6-1 to TRBJ2-7; D remains ambiguous. CDR3 length: 12 amino acids. V was pared by 7 bases and J by 2 bases, with 9 bases between. Germline V gives CDR1 MNHNS, CDR2 SASEGT.

This clonotype has just a few counts. The J gene is TRBJ2-5, the V gene TRBV5-1; no clear D gene. The germline V gene has CDR1 SGHRS and CDR2 YFSETQ. CDR3 length: 12 amino acids. The V end was cut by 4 bases, the J end by 1 base, with 5 bases between. CDR3 DNA: TGCGCCAGCAGCCCAGTCCAAGAGACCCAGTACTTC. It specifies CASSPVQETQYF.

The V and J genes are TRBV12-3 or TRBV12-4 and TRBJ1-2; no firm D call. CDR3 size: 15 residues. With 3 bases removed from V and 0 bases from J, the gap between germline ends came to 11 bases. CDR3 loop: CASSLIIGSNYGYTF. CDR3 bases: TGTGCCAGCAGTTTGATAATTGGGTCTAACTATGGCTACACCTTC.

This clonotype was seen more than once but under ten times. The chain combines TRBV29-1 with TRBJ2-5, with D tentatively TRBD2 (6 bases). V gave up 4 bases and J gave up 2 bases, with 20 bases separating them. The CDR3 covers 16 residues. Germline loops: CDR1 SQVTM, CDR2 ANQGSEA. The CDR3: CSVGYSASGVQETQYF. In DNA form, the CDR3 reads TGCAGCGTTGGGTACAGCGCCTCGGGGGTACAAGAGACCCAGTACTTC. Combining the CDR3 with reference TRBV29-1 and TRBJ2-5 gives the whole variable domain SAVISQKPSRDICQRGTSLTIQCQVDSQVTMMFWYRQQPGQSLTLIATANQGSEATYESGFVIDKFPISRPNLTFSTLTVSNMSPEDSSIYLCSVGYSASGVQETQYFGPGTRLLVL.

In its sample, this clonotype was seen a few times. The V gene is TRBV6-1, the J gene TRBJ2-7; TRBD2 is a possible D gene (5 bases). The length of the CDR3 is 13 residues. The V and J ends lost 1 base and 3 bases respectively, with 7 bases between them. The germline gives CDR1 MNHNS, CDR2 SASEGT. The CDR3 loop reads CASSEERDYEQYF. The CDR3 DNA sequence: TGTGCCAGCAGTGAAGAGAGGGACTACGAGCAGTACTTC.

This clonotype has a handful of counts. The chain combines TRBV7-9 with TRBJ2-1, with D unclear. The CDR3 has 12 residues. Germline CDR1 reads SEHNR; CDR2 reads FQNEAQ (reference sequence). The V end lost 5 bases, the J end lost 7 bases, and 9 bases lay between the germline ends. CDR3 nucleotides: TGTGCCAGCAGCGATCATTGGAATGAGCAGTTCTTC. Its protein product is CASSDHWNEQFF.

This clonotype has just a few counts. The chain links TRBV20-1 to TRBJ2-1, with D possibly being TRBD1 (6 bases). Germline V CDR1 and CDR2: DFQATT, SNEGSKA (reference sequence). V shed 3 bases and J shed 4 bases, with 10 bases lying between them. CDR3 size: 13 residues. The CDR3, as DNA: TGCAGTGCTAGCCCCGGACAGTACAATGAGCAGTTCTTC. Amino acid sequence: CSASPGQYNEQFF.

The sample holds a few counts of this clonotype. The CDR3 nucleotides read TGTGCCACCAGTCCGGCTAGCGGGGGATCTAGGGTAGGTGAGCAGTTCTTC. Its translation: CATSPASGGSRVGEQFF. The chain uses TRBV24-1 and TRBJ2-1, with 10 bases fitting TRBD2. The CDR3 loop spans 17 amino acids. CDR1 and CDR2 from the germline V gene are KGHDR and SFDVKD. Trimming at V came to 6 bases and at J to 9 bases, leaving 16 bases not matched to a gene.

This clonotype turned up a few times. V usage is TRBV10-3 and J usage is TRBJ1-5; 7 positions match TRBD1. V dropped 2 bases and J dropped 7; count of bases not matched to a gene: 8. CDR1 ENHRY and CDR2 SYGVKD come from the germline V gene. The CDR3 has 15 amino acids. The CDR3 region is CAISERAGGGQPQHF. The CDR3 region has the DNA TGTGCCATCAGTGAGCGGGCAGGGGGAGGGCAGCCCCAGCATTTT.

This clonotype was found many times. This chain joins TRBV5-1 and TRBJ2-7, with D unresolved. The CDR3 runs to 15 residues. Germline V gene sequence: CDR1 SGHRS, CDR2 YFSETQ. V lost 3 bases to trimming and J lost 6 bases, with 19 bases between them. The CDR3 DNA sequence: TGCGCCAGCAGCTGCGCACCTGACCGATCTGGCGAGCAGTACGTC. This codes for CASSCAPDRSGEQYV.

This clonotype turned up a few times. CDR3 region: CASSQRSAGGYNEQFF. The CDR3, as DNA: TGTGCCAGCAGCCAGAGGAGTGCAGGGGGGTACAATGAGCAGTTCTTC. The chain employs TRBV3-1 and TRBJ2-1, with a possible D match to TRBD1 (7 bases). V was trimmed by 3 bases and J by 4 bases, leaving 16 bases between them. Looked up from germline, CDR1 is LGHDT and CDR2 is YNNKEL (reference sequence). This CDR3 is built from 16 residues.

J is TRBJ2-1 and V is TRBV18; 8 bases line up with TRBD2. This CDR3 has 15 amino acids. Trimming took 2 bases from V and 7 from J; bases not matched to a gene: 7. The V gene's germline CDR1 is KGHSH and CDR2 LQKENI. The CDR3 loop reads CASSPGSGSWNEQFF. In nucleotides, the CDR3 is TGTGCCAGCTCACCAGGGAGCGGGAGTTGGAATGAGCAGTTCTTC.

In this sample, this clonotype turned up a few times. The chain links TRBV10-3 to TRBJ2-1, with 13 bases that match TRBD2. CDR3 length: 16 amino acids. CDR1 is ENHRY and CDR2 is SYGVKD in the germline V gene. The V segment lost 9 bases and the J segment 2 bases; nucleotides outside the gene matches: 7. As DNA, the CDR3 is TGTGCCATGGGGACTAGCGGGGAGGGAGCCTACAATGAGCAGTTCTTC. The encoded protein is CAMGTSGEGAYNEQFF.

This clonotype has only a few counts. The V gene is TRBV15, the J gene TRBJ2-7; D unresolved. CDR3 length: 14 amino acids. The V end lost 5 bases, the J end lost 4 bases, and 15 bases lay between the germline ends. Germline lookup yields CDR1 LNHNV and CDR2 YYDKDF (reference sequence). The CDR3: CATSPRAENYEQYF. As DNA, the CDR3 is TGTGCCACCAGCCCCCGTGCGGAGAATTACGAGCAGTACTTC.

The chain recombines TRBV20-1 with TRBJ2-3; 8 bases are a match to TRBD2. Germline-derived CDR1 and CDR2 are DFQATT and SNEGSKA (reference sequence). This CDR3 region has 15 residues. V dropped 3 bases and J dropped 2; count of bases not matched to a gene: 7. CDR3 sequence: CSARGLVVYTDTQYF. CDR3 nucleotides: TGCAGTGCTAGGGGACTAGTGGTGTACACAGATACGCAGTATTTT.

A few counts support this clonotype. The J gene is TRBJ2-3, the V gene TRBV4-2; TRBD2 matches at 8 bases. The CDR3 length is 14 residues. Germline V gene lookup returns CDR1 LGHNA and CDR2 YNFKEQ. V trimming: 7 bases; J trimming: 2 bases; junction bases outside the gene matches: 5. This CDR3 is CASKPGLDTDTQYF. CDR3 coding DNA: TGTGCCAGCAAACCGGGACTAGACACAGATACGCAGTATTTT.